The entry below describes one T cell receptor (beta chain). These data are taken from a study of technical replicates of blood from several donors. Germline assignment: CDR1 SGHRS and CDR2 YFSETQ. V lost 5 bases, J lost 1 base, and 4 bases stayed unmatched. The CDR3 is 14 amino acids. Profiling relied on immunoSEQ multiplex PCR, and the TCRdb table lists in-frame clones only, not all of them. The repertoire has some 91,000 clones, approximately 94% of them found once; the top ten carry approximately 0.22%. This chain connects TRBV5-1 to TRBJ2-3, with TRBD1 matching 7 bases. The material sequenced was T cells isolated from PBMCs. The TCR sequence derives from a human donor in good health. CDR3 nucleotide sequence: TGCGCCAGCAGTTTTCAGGGGGGCACAGATACGCAGTATTTT. It is translated as CASSFQGGTDTQYF. The full variable domain, rest sourced from reference TRBV5-1 and TRBJ2-3, is KAGVTQTPRYLIKTRGQQVTLSCSPISGHRSVSWYQQTPGQGLQFLFEYFSETQRNKGNFPGRFSGRQFSNSRSEMNVSTLELGDSALYLCASSFQGGTDTQYFGPGTRLTVL.